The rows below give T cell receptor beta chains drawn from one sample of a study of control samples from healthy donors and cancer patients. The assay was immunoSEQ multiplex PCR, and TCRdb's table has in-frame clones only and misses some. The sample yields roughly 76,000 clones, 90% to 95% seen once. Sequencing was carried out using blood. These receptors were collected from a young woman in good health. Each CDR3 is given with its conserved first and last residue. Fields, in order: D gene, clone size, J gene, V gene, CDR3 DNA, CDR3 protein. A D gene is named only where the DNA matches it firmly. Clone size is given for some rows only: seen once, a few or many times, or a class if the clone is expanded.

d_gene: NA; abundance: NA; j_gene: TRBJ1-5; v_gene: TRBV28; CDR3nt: TGTGCCAGCAGTTTAGCCAATCAGCCCCAGCATTTT; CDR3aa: CASSLANQPQHF
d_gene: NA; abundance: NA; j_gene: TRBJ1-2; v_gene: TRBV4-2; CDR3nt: TGTGCCAGCAGCCAAGATCCTGACAGCTCAATCTATGGCTACACCTTC; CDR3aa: CASSQDPDSSIYGYTF
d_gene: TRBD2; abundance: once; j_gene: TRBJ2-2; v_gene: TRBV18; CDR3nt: TGTGCCAGCTCACCTTCGGGGGGGCGTGGCGGGGAGCTGTTTTTT; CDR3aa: CASSPSGGRGGELFF
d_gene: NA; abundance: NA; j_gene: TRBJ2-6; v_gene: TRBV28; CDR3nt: TGTGCCAGCAGTTTACCCAAGGCTGGGGCCAACGTCCTGACTTTC; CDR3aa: CASSLPKAGANVLTF
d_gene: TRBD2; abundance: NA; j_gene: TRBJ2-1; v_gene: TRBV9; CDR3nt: TGTGCCAGCACCCCTCTGGGGGGGAGGGCCAGTGCCGAGCAGTTCTTC; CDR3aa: CASTPLGGRASAEQFF
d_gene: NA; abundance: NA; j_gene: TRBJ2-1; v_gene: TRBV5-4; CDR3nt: TGTGCCAGCAGCACTCCGGGGAGCGTCTCCTACAATGAGCAGTTCTTC; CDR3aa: CASSTPGSVSYNEQFF
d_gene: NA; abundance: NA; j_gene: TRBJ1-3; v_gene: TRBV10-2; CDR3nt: TGCGCCAGCAGTGAGTCGGAGGGAAACACCATATATTTT; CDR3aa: CASSESEGNTIYF
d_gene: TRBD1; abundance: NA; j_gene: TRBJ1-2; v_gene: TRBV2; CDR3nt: TGTGCCAGCAGGGCCGGGACAGGGCAGATCGACTACACCTTC; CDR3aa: CASRAGTGQIDYTF
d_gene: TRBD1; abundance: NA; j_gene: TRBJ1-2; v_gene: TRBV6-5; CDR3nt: TGTGCCAGCAGTTACCGACAGGGTGGTGGCTACACCTTC; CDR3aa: CASSYRQGGGYTF
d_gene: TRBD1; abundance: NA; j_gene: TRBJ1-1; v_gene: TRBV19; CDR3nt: TGTGCCAGCAGGGGACAGGGATACACTGAAGCTTTCTTT; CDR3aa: CASRGQGYTEAFF
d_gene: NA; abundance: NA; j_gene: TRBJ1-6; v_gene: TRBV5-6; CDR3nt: TGTGCCAGCAGCTTGGCGGCGGGGAGTTGGGATAATTCACCCCTCCACTTT; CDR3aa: CASSLAAGSWDNSPLHF
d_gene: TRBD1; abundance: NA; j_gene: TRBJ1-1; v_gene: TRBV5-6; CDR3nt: TGTGCCAGCAGCTTGGGGTTTCGCAGGACAGGGTCCACTGAAGCTTTCTTT; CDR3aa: CASSLGFRRTGSTEAFF
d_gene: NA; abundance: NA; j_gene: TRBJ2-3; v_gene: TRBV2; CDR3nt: TGTGCCAGCAGTGCAGGCTACCCTTCTTCTAGCACAGATACGCAGTATTTT; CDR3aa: CASSAGYPSSSTDTQYF
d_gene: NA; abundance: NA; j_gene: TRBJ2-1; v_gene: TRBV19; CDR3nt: TGTGCCAGTAGTATAGTACGGGGGAATGAGCAGTTCTTC; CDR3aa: CASSIVRGNEQFF
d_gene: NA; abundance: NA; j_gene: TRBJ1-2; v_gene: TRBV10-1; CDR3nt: TGCGCCACCTACTTAAAATATCCGTACCGGACAGCATATGGCTACACCTTC; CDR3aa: CATYLKYPYRTAYGYTF
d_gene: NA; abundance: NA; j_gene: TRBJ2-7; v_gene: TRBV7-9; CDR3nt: TGTGCCAGCAGCTTAGGAGACCTAACCGACCACGAGCAGTACTTT; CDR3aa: CASSLGDLTDHEQYF
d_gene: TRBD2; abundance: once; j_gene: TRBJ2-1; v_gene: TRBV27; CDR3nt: TGTGCCAGCAGCCGTCAAGCGGGACTCCCCCACAATGAGCAGTTCTTC; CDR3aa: CASSRQAGLPHNEQFF
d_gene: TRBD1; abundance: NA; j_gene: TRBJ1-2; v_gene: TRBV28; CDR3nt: TGTGCCACCAGTTCACCCTGGAGGGGGCCGAAACCCCGTAGAGGCTACACCTTC; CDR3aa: CATSSPWRGPKPRRGYTF
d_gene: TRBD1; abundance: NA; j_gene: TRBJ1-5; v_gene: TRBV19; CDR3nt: TGTGCCAGTAGTACAGGGGGCACACAGCCCCAGCATTTT; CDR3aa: CASSTGGTQPQHF
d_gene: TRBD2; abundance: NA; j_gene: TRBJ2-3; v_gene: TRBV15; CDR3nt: TGTGCCACCAGCAGAGAATATGGGCTAGCGGGGACAGATACGCAGTATTTT; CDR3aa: CATSREYGLAGTDTQYF
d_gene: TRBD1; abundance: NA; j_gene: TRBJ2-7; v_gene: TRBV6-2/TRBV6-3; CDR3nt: TGTGCCAGCAGCGGGACGGGACAGCTACTCTACGAGCAGTACTTC; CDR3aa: CASSGTGQLLYEQYF
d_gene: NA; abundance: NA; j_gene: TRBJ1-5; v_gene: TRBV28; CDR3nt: TGTGCCAGCAGTTCTCAATCGGGGAGGCGCAATCAGCCCCAGCATTTT; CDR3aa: CASSSQSGRRNQPQHF
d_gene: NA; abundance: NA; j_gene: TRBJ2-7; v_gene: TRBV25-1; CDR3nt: TGTGCCAGCAAGGACCTAGGAGGTCACGAGCAGTACTTC; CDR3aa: CASKDLGGHEQYF
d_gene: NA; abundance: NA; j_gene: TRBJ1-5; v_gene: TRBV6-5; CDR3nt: TGTGCCAGCGAAGGACGGATTAATCAGCCCCAGCATTTT; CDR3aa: CASEGRINQPQHF